The subject of this entry is one T cell receptor (beta chain). Its antigen is unknown. No base qualities exist here, and no much larger clone lies one base off it. Compared with germline, V lacks 4 bases and J lacks 4 bases; bases without a gene match: 10. The CDR3 sequence holds 16 residues, the cysteine and phenylalanine included. The entry retains the CDR3 DNA only, 48 bases that are in frame from base 1. In the germline V gene, CDR1 corresponds to ENHRY and CDR2 to SYGVKD. This specimen comes from a study of T cell changes during pregnancy in multiple sclerosis (dated by TCRdb to between 2018 and 2021). General notes on the study: The study examined how the T cell repertoire changed over the course of pregnancy in women with multiple sclerosis.

The library relied on the immunoSEQ multiplex PCR assay. This is the immuneACCESS table as TCRdb keeps it, with only in-frame sequences that have V and J called. A part of the clones is gone; compared with another copy, unresolved V genes explain less than half, and the rest is unexplained. This sample has tens of thousands of clones in its table, and more than 85% of those were observed once. Of the sample, around 0.44% is held by the ten largest clones. The source is a female donor with multiple sclerosis, enrolled in a pregnancy study. Recombination joined TRBV10-3 with TRBJ1-5, with 7 bases in between that match TRBD1. The starting material was CD4+ T cells from peripheral blood mononuclear cells, obtained after pregnancy. The DNA reads as follows: TGTGCCATCAGTGCGTCCCGGGACAGCACGAATCAGCCCCAGCATTTT. It codes for CAISASRDSTNQPQHF.